This T cell receptor (beta chain) was identified during a study of radiotherapy plus CTLA-4 blockade in lung cancer. CDR1 and CDR2 from the germline V gene are SGHTS and YDEGEE. The CDR3 contains 17 residues. With 4 bases removed from V and 0 bases from J, the gap between germline ends came to 17 bases. This table comes from immunoSEQ multiplex PCR, and its TCRdb copy is limited to in-frame clones, with some not included. The sample has approximately 110,000 clones, about 80% seen once. The sequence came from a human donor with non-small cell lung cancer that progressed on radiotherapy plus ipilimumab. Some clones in this sample may be carry-over from other donors' samples. This rearrangement joins TRBV5-8 to TRBJ2-1; D is perhaps TRBD2 (6 bases). The source was peripheral blood, collected from a patient treated with radiotherapy plus ipilimumab. The CDR3 sequence is CASSRGYGGSSYNEQFF. The CDR3 DNA sequence: TGTGCCAGCAGCCGTGGATACGGGGGTAGCTCCTACAATGAGCAGTTCTTC.